These 18 T cell receptor beta chains originate from one sample sequenced in a study of blood T cell repertoires in COVID-19 (dated by TCRdb to 2020 to 2021). Library construction relied on the immunoSEQ multiplex PCR assay. This immuneACCESS table, as held by TCRdb, lists in-frame sequences with V and J called but not all clones. Of the missing ones, under half trace to an unresolved V gene in checked studies; the others have no known cause. A total of about 250,000 clones appear in this sample, around four fifths of them only once. The ten largest clonotypes hold roughly 5% of the sample. The source material was peripheral blood. The receptor source for this set is an elderly man with acute or convalescent COVID-19.

The CDR3 here is CASSESGSAENTGELFF. For the CDR3, the DNA is TGCGCCAGCAGTGAGTCGGGATCAGCGGAGAACACCGGGGAGCTGTTTTTT. This chain uses TRBV10-1 with TRBJ2-2, with a possible D match to TRBD2 (5 bases). This CDR3 is built from 17 residues. Trimming stripped 0 bases from V and 1 base from J, with 12 bases between. Germline V gives CDR1 WNHNN, CDR2 SYGVQD (reference sequence).

The V and J genes are TRBV6-5 and TRBJ1-6; no firm D call. Trimming shortened V by 6 bases and J by 5 bases, and 14 bases separated the two germline ends. The CDR3 loop spans 15 amino acids. Germline V gene lookup returns CDR1 MNHEY and CDR2 SVGAGI. CDR3 nucleotide sequence: TGTGCCAGCAGCGTTAATACAGCTAATAATTCACCCCTCCACTTT. Its translation is CASSVNTANNSPLHF.

The chain combines TRBV7-2 with TRBJ2-2, with D possibly matching TRBD2 (6 bases). Germline CDR1 is SGHTA and CDR2 is FQGNSA. The CDR3 spans 15 residues. Trimming took off 5 bases at V and 4 bases at J, with 14 bases between the two ends. The CDR3 region is CASSPRLGSTGELFF. For the CDR3, the DNA is TGTGCCAGCAGCCCCCGACTAGGCTCCACCGGGGAGCTGTTTTTT.

CDR3 sequence: CASSSGGGAYQETQYF. For the CDR3, the DNA is TGTGCCAGCAGTTCGGGCGGGGGGGCGTACCAAGAGACCCAGTACTTC. The V and J genes are TRBV28 and TRBJ2-5; 9 bases are shared with TRBD2. The CDR3 is 16 residues long. Looked up from germline, CDR1 is MDHEN and CDR2 is SYDVKM. V shed 4 bases and J 0 bases; nucleotides not matched to a gene: 6.

The V gene is TRBV27, the J gene TRBJ1-2, with a possible D match to TRBD1 (5 bases). The CDR3 contains 15 residues. Germline CDR1 reads MNHEY; CDR2 reads SMNVEV (reference sequence). Trimming left V 7 bases short and J 4 bases short, with 19 bases between. The CDR3 sequence is CASTSSLRGLYGYTF. CDR3 coding DNA: TGTGCCAGCACCTCAAGTCTTAGGGGCCTCTATGGCTACACCTTC.

The CDR3 region is CASSLRSRDEQYF. The DNA for the CDR3 is TGTGCCAGTAGTCTGAGGAGCCGGGACGAGCAGTACTTC. This sequence joins TRBV19 and TRBJ2-7; D call uncertain. The CDR3 is 13 residues long. The germline gives CDR1 LNHDA, CDR2 SQIVND (reference sequence). The ends were cut back, 5 bases at V and 5 bases at J, with 13 bases in the middle.

The chain recombines TRBV3-1 (or the pseudogene TRBV3-2) with TRBJ1-4, with D possibly TRBD1 on 5 matching bases. Germline V gene lookup returns CDR1 LGHDT and CDR2 YNNKEL (reference sequence). V was pared by 4 bases and J by 7 bases, with 19 bases between. The CDR3 has 16 residues. This chain's CDR3 is CASSLGGGAWGEKLFF. The CDR3 coding sequence is TGTGCCAGCAGCCTGGGTGGAGGGGCCTGGGGTGAAAAACTGTTTTTT.

The chain combines TRBV10-3 with TRBJ2-7; 12 nucleotides match TRBD2. The CDR3 runs to 16 residues. The germline V gene encodes CDR1 ENHRY and CDR2 SYGVKD. Trimming cost V 2 bases and J 3 bases; bases outside gene matches: 5. This CDR3 reads CAISEARTSGIYEQYF. The CDR3 DNA reads TGTGCCATCAGTGAGGCTAGGACTAGCGGGATCTACGAGCAGTACTTC.

The chain combines TRBV7-2 with TRBJ1-2, with 8 bases that match TRBD1. The trim removed 3 bases at V and 3 bases at J, leaving 3 bases unmatched. This CDR3 is built from 14 residues. Germline V gives CDR1 SGHTA, CDR2 FQGNSA. The CDR3 protein is CASSLQGAYYGYTF. CDR3 nucleotides: TGTGCCAGCAGCTTGCAGGGGGCTTACTATGGCTACACCTTC.

This clone appeared a few times. The V call is TRBV29-1, the J call TRBJ2-7; tentatively, D is TRBD2 (6 bases). There are 14 residues in the CDR3. Germline-derived CDR1 and CDR2 are SQVTM and ANQGSEA. V gave up 5 bases and J gave up 0 bases, with 14 bases separating them. Here the CDR3 DNA reads TGCAGCGTTCTTGAGCGGGTATACTCCTACGAGCAGTACTTC. Translating gives CSVLERVYSYEQYF.

The chain combines TRBV19 with TRBJ1-2; TRBD1 aligns across 10 bases. CDR3 length: 14 residues. The trim removed 6 bases at V and 3 bases at J, leaving 4 bases unmatched. The germline gives CDR1 LNHDA, CDR2 SQIVND (reference sequence). CDR3 sequence (DNA): TGTGCCAGTAGGACCGGGACAGGGGACTATGGCTACACCTTC. Translating it yields CASRTGTGDYGYTF.

The genes are TRBV18 and TRBJ2-1; 13 nucleotides align to TRBD2. This CDR3 spans 13 amino acids. V lost 3 bases and J lost 10; bases outside the gene matches: 0. Per the germline V gene, CDR1 is KGHSH and CDR2 is LQKENI. CDR3 DNA: TGTGCCAGCTCACCGGGACTAGCGGGAGAGCAGTTCTTC. This encodes CASSPGLAGEQFF.

As concerns this clone: Additional DNA sequences in this sample encode the identical CDR3. The rearrangement links TRBV18 to TRBJ2-5, with 7 positions matching TRBD1. Germline CDR1 KGHSH, CDR2 LQKENI. V lost 3 bases to trimming and J lost 2 bases; unmatched junction nucleotides: 0. The CDR3 consists of 13 residues. CDR3 residues: CASSPDRQETQYF. Written as DNA, the CDR3 is TGTGCCAGCTCACCGGACAGGCAAGAGACCCAGTACTTC.

This sequence joins TRBV29-1 and TRBJ2-2; D may be TRBD1 (5 bases). The CDR3 spans 14 residues. The V and J ends lost 2 bases and 6 bases respectively, with 13 bases between them. CDR1 is SQVTM and CDR2 is ANQGSEA in the germline V gene. This chain's CDR3 is CSVETPGSPGELFF. The CDR3 nucleotides read TGCAGCGTTGAAACGCCAGGGTCTCCCGGGGAGCTGTTTTTT.

V usage is TRBV5-4 and J usage is TRBJ1-1, with D maybe TRBD1 (5 bases). Germline lookup yields CDR1 SGHNT and CDR2 YYREEE (reference sequence). This CDR3 has 15 amino acids. Trimming shortened V by 4 bases and J by 1 base, and 14 bases separated the two germline ends. CDR3 amino acids: CASSPGGLGNTEAFF. The CDR3 coding sequence is TGTGCCAGCAGCCCGGGGGGGTTAGGGAACACTGAAGCTTTCTTT.

This rearrangement joins TRBV5-4 to TRBJ2-1, with 8 bases lining up with TRBD2. The CDR3 spans 14 residues. Germline V lookup: CDR1 SGHNT, CDR2 YYREEE (reference sequence). Germline trimming cut 5 bases from V and 8 bases from J; bases unmatched to any gene: 9. The CDR3 bases are TGTGCCAGCAGTCTTAGCGGGACCAGGGATGAGCAGTTCTTC. Translating it yields CASSLSGTRDEQFF.

The chain combines TRBV10-3 with TRBJ1-1; possibly TRBD1 for D (6 bases). Looked up from germline, CDR1 is ENHRY and CDR2 is SYGVKD. Trimming shortened V by 10 bases and J by 1 base, and 13 bases separated the two germline ends. The CDR3 has 13 residues. This chain's CDR3 is CASRDNWNTEAFF. In DNA form, the CDR3 reads TGTGCCAGCCGGGACAACTGGAACACTGAAGCTTTCTTT.

J is TRBJ1-1 and V is TRBV7-3; no definite D call. The CDR3 sequence is 13 residues long. Trimming took 3 bases from V and 4 from J, leaving 9 bases between them. CDR1 and CDR2 (germline): SGHTA, FQGTGA. This CDR3 is CASSFSLSTEAFF. CDR3 bases: TGTGCCAGCAGCTTCTCTCTGAGCACTGAAGCTTTCTTT.